The 9 T cell receptor beta chains reported below all come from one sample, sequenced in a study of T cell repertoires and HLA-DP antigens. Their antigens are not known. Libraries were prepared by immunoSEQ multiplex PCR; TCRdb keeps only in-frame clonotypes and omits some of them. Among some 120,000 clones listed, around 93% were seen once. Sample: CD4+ T cells from PBMCs. Receptor source: a woman younger than 30 in good health and CMV-seronegative.

The chain combines TRBV5-4 with TRBJ2-7; 9 bases align to TRBD2. Per the germline V gene, CDR1 is SGHNT and CDR2 is YYREEE (reference sequence). This CDR3 has 16 amino acids. Unmatched junction bases numbered 10, after V lost 4 bases and J lost 2 bases. CDR3 DNA: TGTGCCAGCAGCCAATTTAGGACTAGCGCAACCTACGAGCAGTACTTC. Protein sequence: CASSQFRTSATYEQYF.

The chain uses TRBV5-1 and TRBJ2-5, with D possibly called TRBD1 or TRBD2 (7 bases each). This CDR3 is 15 amino acids long. CDR1 and CDR2 (germline): SGHRS, YFSETQ. Trimming removed 0 bases from V and 5 bases from J, with 14 bases in between. The CDR3 DNA follows: TGCGCCAGCAGCTTGGCGCACAGGGGAGGGGAGACCCAGTACTTC. This gives the protein CASSLAHRGGETQYF.

The chain is built from TRBV9 and TRBJ2-2, with TRBD2 matching over 11 bases. V shed 2 bases, J shed 4 bases, and the junction held 7 bases outside the gene matches. This CDR3 spans 17 amino acids. Germline V gene lookup returns CDR1 SGDLS and CDR2 YYNGEE. In DNA, the CDR3 is TGTGCCAGCAGCGTTGATAGCGGGGGGGCAGTCACCGGGGAGCTGTTTTTT. Its protein is CASSVDSGGAVTGELFF.

This chain uses TRBV4-2 with TRBJ1-4; unclear D gene. This CDR3 comprises 16 residues. Trimming removed 0 bases at V and 6 bases at J, with 14 bases between. CDR1 LGHNA and CDR2 YNFKEQ come from the germline V gene. DNA of the CDR3: TGTGCCAGCAGCCAAGACGGAGGGAGGGCGGATGAAAAACTGTTTTTT. Its translation: CASSQDGGRADEKLFF.

The genes are TRBV30 and TRBJ2-7; weak D call: TRBD2 (5 bases). The CDR3 contains 14 residues. Germline CDR1 reads GTSNPN; CDR2 reads SVGIG (reference sequence). V was cut by 4 bases and J by 7 bases, with 20 bases left in between. CDR3: CAWKQRAGRGEQYV. The CDR3 bases are TGTGCCTGGAAACAGAGGGCAGGCAGAGGGGAGCAGTACGTC.

V is TRBV4-2 and J is TRBJ2-5; the D is unclear. Trimming took off 5 bases at V and 3 bases at J, with 10 bases between the two ends. Per germline, CDR1 LGHNA and CDR2 YNFKEQ. The CDR3 spans 13 residues. CDR3 in amino acids: CASSFLGKETQYF. CDR3 nucleotide sequence: TGTGCCAGCAGCTTTCTGGGGAAAGAGACCCAGTACTTC.

The chain joins TRBV10-1 to TRBJ1-1; no firm D call. CDR1 and CDR2 from the germline V gene are WNHNN and SYGVQD (reference sequence). Trimming pared 2 bases from V and 0 bases from J, leaving 7 bases between. This CDR3 has 14 amino acids. In DNA, the CDR3 is TGCGCCAGCAGTGAGGGAGCTTTGAACACTGAAGCTTTCTTT. Protein: CASSEGALNTEAFF.

The chain combines TRBV11-1 with TRBJ2-4, with a weak D call TRBD2 (6 bases). Germline CDR1 reads SGHAT; CDR2 reads FQDESV (reference sequence). The V end lost 5 bases, the J end lost 4 bases, and 6 bases lay between the germline ends. The CDR3 extends over 12 amino acids. Written as DNA, the CDR3 is TGTGCCAGCAGCAGCGGGAAAAACATTCAGTACTTC. This codes for CASSSGKNIQYF.

The chain combines TRBV6-6 with TRBJ2-5; 7 bases match TRBD1. Germline values: CDR1 MNHNY, CDR2 SVGAGI (reference sequence). The CDR3 covers 15 residues. With 0 bases clipped from V and 4 bases from J, the junction kept 5 bases outside the gene matches. The CDR3 DNA reads as TGTGCCAGCAGTTACTCACAGGGGATTGGAGAGACCCAGTACTTC. As protein: CASSYSQGIGETQYF.